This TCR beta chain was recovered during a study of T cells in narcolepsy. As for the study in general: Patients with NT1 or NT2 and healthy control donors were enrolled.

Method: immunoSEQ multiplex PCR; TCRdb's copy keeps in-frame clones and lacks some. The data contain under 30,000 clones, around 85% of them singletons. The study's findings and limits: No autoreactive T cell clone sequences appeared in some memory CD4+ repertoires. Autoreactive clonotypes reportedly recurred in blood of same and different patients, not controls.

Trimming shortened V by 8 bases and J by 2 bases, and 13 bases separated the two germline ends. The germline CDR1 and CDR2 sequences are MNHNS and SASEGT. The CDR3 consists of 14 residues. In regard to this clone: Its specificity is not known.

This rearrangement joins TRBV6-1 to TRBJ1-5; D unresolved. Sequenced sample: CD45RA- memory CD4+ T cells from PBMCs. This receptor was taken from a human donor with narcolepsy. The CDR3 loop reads CASEERLGNQPQHF. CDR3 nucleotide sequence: TGTGCCAGCGAGGAACGACTGGGCAATCAGCCCCAGCATTTT.